This T cell receptor beta chain appears in the sequencing data of a study of blood T cell repertoires in COVID-19. Whole-study context: Sources were T cells, B-cell-depleted T cells, or PBMCs; the material itself was cDNA or gDNA.

The CDR3 has 15 residues. The germline V gene has CDR1 SGHKS and CDR2 YYEKEE (reference sequence). After removal of 2 bases from V and 0 bases from J, the junction contained 1 base not matched to a gene. Libraries were prepared by immunoSEQ multiplex PCR; TCRdb keeps only in-frame clonotypes and omits some of them. The sample has around 250,000 clones; approximately 85% are singletons. The clonotype was recovered from a woman aged 50 to 60 who had been exposed to COVID-19. Sequenced: PBMCs or T cells enriched from blood (not recorded which). This chain uses TRBV5-5 with TRBJ1-3, with 8 positions matching TRBD1. The CDR3 DNA sequence: TGTGCCAGCAGCTTCGGACAGGGCTCTGGAAACACCATATATTTT. Protein product: CASSFGQGSGNTIYF.